This entry is about one T cell receptor beta chain. Its antigen remains unknown. PCR primers comprised 60 Vbeta and 13 Jbeta primers. Produced via immunoSEQ multiplex PCR; TCRdb's table is partial and in-frame only. The profile shows more than 150,000 clones, around 80% of them singletons. Trimming stripped 3 bases from V and 3 bases from J, with 9 bases between. Germline V gene sequence: CDR1 MNHEY, CDR2 SMNVEV (reference sequence). CDR3 length: 15 amino acids. This specimen comes from a study of cytomegalovirus exposure and HLA in healthy donors. General study results and limits: CMV antigen specificity of a few CMV-associated chains was confirmed in vitro.

Sequenced: PBMCs. The receptor was isolated from a girl aged 2-10 years in good health and CMV-seropositive. This sequence joins TRBV27 and TRBJ2-6; no reliable D call. This chain's CDR3 is CASSFYPNGANVLTF. DNA of the CDR3: TGTGCCAGCAGTTTCTACCCTAATGGGGCCAACGTCCTGACTTTC.